Listed here are 14 T cell receptor beta chains from one sample, sequenced in a study of T-cell reconstitution after alpha-beta-depleted transplantation in children. Preparation of the TCRbeta library involved a method that used unique molecular identifiers. TCRdb independently ran MiXCR on the PCR reads; one entry per CDR3 protein. The table lists 500,000 or so distinct CDR3 sequences, 32% of them singletons. This material consisted of PBMCs from the stem cell graft donor, taken from the stem cell graft. These receptors were collected from a human donor who donated a stem cell graft to a child with aplastic anemia.

V is TRBV24-1 and J is TRBJ2-5; D possibly corresponds to TRBD1 (5 bases). Germline assignment: CDR1 KGHDR and CDR2 SFDVKD. Between the trimmed V and J ends, which lost 3 bases and 5 bases, there was a span of 12 bases. This CDR3 has 14 residues. This CDR3 reads CATSDPRAGETQYF. Here the CDR3 DNA reads TGTGCCACCAGTGATCCCAGGGCCGGTGAGACCCAGTACTTC.

In this sample, this clonotype turned up a few times. V gene TRBV5-5 combines with J gene TRBJ2-1; 8 nucleotides line up with TRBD2. The germline V gene encodes CDR1 SGHKS and CDR2 YYEKEE (reference sequence). The junction had 14 bases not matched to a gene; V was cut back by 4 bases and J by 8 bases. The CDR3 loop spans 16 amino acids. CDR3 in DNA: TGTGCCAGCAGCGTATCCCCTACGGGAGGGTTGGATGAGCAGTTCTTC. Translated: CASSVSPTGGLDEQFF.

This clonotype was found a few times. This chain uses TRBV28 with TRBJ2-3; 8 nucleotides line up with TRBD1. V was clipped by 7 bases and J by 1 base; unmatched bases: 13. CDR1 and CDR2 from the germline V gene are MDHEN and SYDVKM. CDR3 length: 17 amino acids. The CDR3 spells CASKGRGHGYRTDTQYF. Here the CDR3 DNA reads TGTGCCAGCAAGGGCAGGGGGCATGGTTATCGCACAGATACGCAGTATTTT.

The rearrangement joins TRBV30 to TRBJ1-2, with D perhaps matching TRBD1 (5 bases). The CDR3 runs 14 residues. CDR1 and CDR2 (germline): GTSNPN, SVGIG (reference sequence). V was clipped by 4 bases and J by 1 base, with 13 bases between them. DNA of the CDR3: TGTGCCTGGAACACACCAGACAGTAACTATGGCTACACCTTC. Encoded protein: CAWNTPDSNYGYTF.

The chain has TRBV6-5 and TRBJ1-2; D remains ambiguous. V was shortened by 8 bases and J by 8 bases, with 12 bases between the two germline ends. This CDR3 has 11 residues. Germline loops: CDR1 MNHEY, CDR2 SVGAGI. CDR3 sequence: CASGRESGYTF. The CDR3 DNA follows: TGTGCCAGCGGGAGGGAGAGCGGCTACACCTTC.

The chain carries TRBV6-2 or TRBV6-3 and TRBJ1-2, with D possibly matching TRBD1 (6 bases). This CDR3 contains 14 residues. Deletions cut 7 bases from V and 8 bases from J, with 20 bases between. Germline lookup yields CDR1 MNHEY and CDR2 SVGEGT. CDR3 residues: CASNPPGQGTGYTF. CDR3 bases: TGTGCCAGCAACCCGCCAGGCCAGGGGACCGGCTACACCTTC.

This clonotype appeared a few times. This chain links TRBV20-1 with TRBJ2-5; TRBD2 agrees at 11 bases. The CDR3 sequence is 15 residues long. V was clipped by 5 bases and J by 5 bases; unmatched bases: 10. CDR1 is DFQATT, CDR2 SNEGSKA, per germline (reference sequence). The CDR3 loop reads CSAPQPTSGKETQYF. CDR3 DNA: TGCAGTGCTCCTCAACCGACTAGCGGGAAGGAGACCCAGTACTTC.

This clonotype was observed a handful of times. The V and J genes are TRBV29-1 and TRBJ2-7; tentatively, D is TRBD2 (6 bases). This CDR3 region has 11 residues. The germline CDR1 and CDR2 sequences are SQVTM and ANQGSEA. In nucleotides, the CDR3 is TGCCCTGCCGAGACTAGCTACGAGCAGTACGTC. It is translated as CPAETSYEQYV.

The table lists this clonotype with a few counts. The chain is built from TRBV20-1 and TRBJ1-1, with 10 nucleotides matching TRBD1. V gave up 3 bases and J gave up 3 bases; unmatched junction bases: 1. Looked up from germline, CDR1 is DFQATT and CDR2 is SNEGSKA (reference sequence). The CDR3 runs 13 residues. The DNA for the CDR3 is TGCAGTGCTAGGACAGGGGGCGACACTGAAGCTTTCTTT. Its translation is CSARTGGDTEAFF.

The chain carries TRBV25-1 and TRBJ2-1; 12 nucleotides line up with TRBD2. Germline V gene sequence: CDR1 MGHDK, CDR2 SYGVNS. The trim removed 7 bases at V and 5 bases at J, leaving 3 bases unmatched. The CDR3 sequence is 14 residues long. DNA for the CDR3: TGTGCCAGCAAACTAGCGGGAGGCCACAATGAGCAGTTCTTC. Translated, it gives CASKLAGGHNEQFF. The complete variable domain, with remaining parts taken from reference TRBV25-1 and TRBJ2-1, reads EADIYQTPRYLVIGTGKKITLECSQTMGHDKMYWYQQDPGMELHLIHYSYGVNSTEKGDLSSESTVSRIRTEHFPLTLESARPSHTSQYLCASKLAGGHNEQFFGPGTRLTVL.

Only a few counts were recorded for this clonotype. V gene TRBV12-3 or TRBV12-4 combines with J gene TRBJ2-3; TRBD1 aligns across 7 bases. Trimming took 6 bases from V and 3 from J; bases not matched to a gene: 12. The CDR3 length is 16 residues. The CDR3 protein is CASSLSGQARTDTQYF. DNA for the CDR3: TGTGCCAGCAGCCTAAGCGGACAGGCCCGGACAGATACGCAGTATTTT.

The chain links TRBV20-1 to TRBJ1-2; unclear D gene. Trimming took 3 bases from V and 3 from J, leaving 8 bases between them. This CDR3 is 12 amino acids long. Germline CDR1 DFQATT, CDR2 SNEGSKA (reference sequence). The CDR3 region is CSASPFHYGYTF. The CDR3 DNA reads TGCAGTGCTAGTCCGTTTCACTATGGCTACACCTTC.

The J gene is TRBJ2-5, the V gene TRBV5-6, with 13 nucleotides matching TRBD2. The length of the CDR3 is 16 residues. V gave up 4 bases and J gave up 5 bases; unmatched junction bases: 8. Per the germline V gene, CDR1 is SGHDT and CDR2 is YYEEEE. The CDR3 loop reads CASSIILAGGPETQYF. CDR3 bases: TGTGCCAGCAGCATAATACTAGCGGGAGGGCCGGAGACCCAGTACTTC.

The chain carries TRBV10-3 and TRBJ2-1; D is ambiguous. CDR1 is ENHRY, CDR2 SYGVKD, per germline. The CDR3 totals 13 residues. With 6 bases removed from V and 0 bases from J, the gap between germline ends came to 6 bases. CDR3 region: CAISSNSYNEQFF. The CDR3, as DNA: TGTGCCATCAGCTCCAACTCCTACAATGAGCAGTTCTTC.